The clone carrying this TCR beta chain has a count of ten or more. Its matching antigen is unknown. Nobody among the patients had been given any treatment before thyroid surgery. This sample was taken from a study of metastatic and nonmetastatic thyroid tumors. Study-wide background: It was across blood and tumor or nodule tissue from malignant and benign thyroid patients that repertoires were compared. General study points: Across blood and tumor, TCR beta diversity in malignant thyroid tumors was reportedly significantly higher than in benign nodules.

TCRdb re-analyzed the PCR reads through MiXCR. This table holds roughly 71,000 clones, roughly 18% found once. Sequenced sample: blood. The source of this sequence is a female donor with papillary thyroid cancer or a benign thyroid nodule (not recorded which). Some clones in this sample may be carry-over from other donors' samples.

The DNA of the CDR3 is TGCGCCAGCAGCTTGGGGGCAGGGGGGAATTCACCCCTCCACTTT. It translates to CASSLGAGGNSPLHF. The chain couples TRBV5-1 to TRBJ1-6, with 7 bases lining up with TRBD1. V lost 0 bases and J lost 7; bases outside the gene matches: 4. This CDR3 is built from 15 residues. Germline-derived CDR1 and CDR2 are SGHRS and YFSETQ.